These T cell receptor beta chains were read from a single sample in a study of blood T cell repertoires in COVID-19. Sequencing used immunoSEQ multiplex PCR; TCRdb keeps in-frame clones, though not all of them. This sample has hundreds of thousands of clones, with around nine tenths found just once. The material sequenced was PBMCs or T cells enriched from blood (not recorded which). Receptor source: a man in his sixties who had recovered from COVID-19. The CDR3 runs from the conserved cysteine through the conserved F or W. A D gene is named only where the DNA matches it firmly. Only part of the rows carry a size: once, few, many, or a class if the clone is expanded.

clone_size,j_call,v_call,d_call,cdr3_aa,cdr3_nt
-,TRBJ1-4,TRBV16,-,CASSQYRSGEKLFF,TGTGCCAGCAGCCAATACAGATCCGGAGAAAAACTGTTTTTT
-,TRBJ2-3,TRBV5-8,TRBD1,CASSRAGTATSTDTQYF,TGTGCCAGCAGCAGAGCTGGGACAGCTACTAGCACAGATACGCAGTATTTT
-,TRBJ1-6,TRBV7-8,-,CASSLALGGYSPLHF,TGTGCCAGCAGCTTAGCTCTTGGGGGGTATTCACCCCTCCACTTT
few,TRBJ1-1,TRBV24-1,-,CATTATGSGNTEAFF,TGTGCCACCACCGCAACAGGGTCGGGGAACACTGAAGCTTTCTTT
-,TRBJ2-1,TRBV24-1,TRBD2,CATSFTSGSNEQFF,TGTGCCACCAGTTTTACTAGCGGGTCCAATGAGCAGTTCTTC
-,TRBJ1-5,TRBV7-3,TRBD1,CASSRTGGGNQPQHF,TGTGCCAGCAGCCGAACAGGGGGCGGGAATCAGCCCCAGCATTTT
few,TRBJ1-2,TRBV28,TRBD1,CASSRQGGKGYTF,TGTGCCAGCAGTAGACAGGGGGGAAAGGGCTACACCTTC
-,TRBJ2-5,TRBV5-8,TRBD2,CASSGGGAETQYF,TGTGCCAGCAGCGGGGGGGGTGCAGAGACCCAGTACTTC
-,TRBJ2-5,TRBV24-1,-,CATSDWGRGVGETQYF,TGTGCCACCAGTGATTGGGGCAGGGGAGTTGGGGAGACCCAGTACTTC
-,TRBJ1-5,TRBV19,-,CASFEWSSNQPQHF,TGTGCCAGTTTCGAATGGAGTAGCAATCAGCCCCAGCATTTT
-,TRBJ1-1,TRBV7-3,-,CASSLRGGTGGRTEAFF,TGTGCCAGCAGCTTAAGGGGCGGAACCGGTGGGCGGACTGAAGCTTTCTTT
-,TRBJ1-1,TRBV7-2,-,CASSPAGVNTEAFF,TGTGCCAGCAGCCCGGCAGGGGTGAACACTGAAGCTTTCTTT
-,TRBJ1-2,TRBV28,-,CASSLAQDNYGYTF,TGTGCCAGCAGTTTGGCACAGGACAACTATGGCTACACCTTC
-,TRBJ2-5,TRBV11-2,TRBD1,CASSRDSQETQYF,TGTGCCAGCAGCCGGGACAGTCAAGAGACCCAGTACTTC
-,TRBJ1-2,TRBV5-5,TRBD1,CASSAPGTGVWSYTF,TGTGCCAGCAGCGCCCCCGGGACAGGGGTGTGGAGCTACACCTTC
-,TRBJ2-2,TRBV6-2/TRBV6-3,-,CASSRTVAHTGELFF,TGTGCCAGCAGTAGGACAGTGGCCCACACCGGGGAGCTGTTTTTT
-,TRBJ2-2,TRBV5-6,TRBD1,CASSQNRGGDTGELFF,TGTGCCAGCAGCCAAAACAGGGGTGGGGACACCGGGGAGCTGTTTTTT
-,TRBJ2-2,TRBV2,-,CASLPGGSGELFF,TGTGCCAGCCTCCCAGGAGGTTCCGGGGAGCTGTTTTTT
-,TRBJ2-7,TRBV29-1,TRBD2,CSAGTSGRGDEQYF,TGCAGCGCGGGGACTAGCGGGAGGGGGGACGAGCAGTACTTC
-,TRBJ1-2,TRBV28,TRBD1,CASRPRGRGGYTF,TGTGCCAGCAGACCAAGGGGCAGGGGGGGCTACACCTTC
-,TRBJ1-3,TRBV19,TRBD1,CASSTPGTAGNTIYF,TGTGCCAGTAGTACCCCTGGGACAGCTGGAAACACCATATATTTT
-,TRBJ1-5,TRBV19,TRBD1,CASSTTWTGGDQPQHF,TGTGCCAGTAGTACCACGTGGACAGGGGGCGATCAGCCCCAGCATTTT
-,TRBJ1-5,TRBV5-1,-,CASSSTLDQPQHF,TGCGCCAGCAGCTCCACCCTAGATCAGCCCCAGCATTTT
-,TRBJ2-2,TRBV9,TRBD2,CASSASGRVAGELFF,TGTGCCAGCAGCGCTAGCGGGAGAGTGGCCGGGGAGCTGTTTTTT
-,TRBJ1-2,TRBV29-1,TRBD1,CSVEGQGLGYTF,TGCAGCGTGGAGGGACAGGGGCTTGGCTACACCTTC
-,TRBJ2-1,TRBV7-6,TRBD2,CASSRRILAGELNEQFF,TGTGCCAGCAGCCGAAGGATTCTAGCGGGGGAGCTCAATGAGCAGTTCTTC
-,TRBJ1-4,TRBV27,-,CASSLVPGSATNEKLFF,TGTGCCAGCAGTTTAGTCCCGGGGTCGGCGACTAATGAAAAACTGTTTTTT
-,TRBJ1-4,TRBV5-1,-,CASSSSPANEKLFF,TGCGCCAGCAGCTCCTCACCGGCTAATGAAAAACTGTTTTTT
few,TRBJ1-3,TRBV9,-,CASSVSDSSGNTIYF,TGTGCCAGCAGCGTGTCAGACAGCTCTGGAAACACCATATATTTT
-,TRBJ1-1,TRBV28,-,CASSSWGGGTEAFF,TGTGCCAGCAGTTCGTGGGGGGGCGGTACTGAAGCTTTCTTT
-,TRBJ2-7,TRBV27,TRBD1,CASSLSPLERTGVEQYF,TGTGCCAGCAGTTTATCACCCTTAGAGCGGACAGGGGTCGAGCAGTACTTC
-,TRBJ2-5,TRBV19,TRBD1,CASSIQGETQYF,TGTGCCAGTAGCATACAGGGGGAGACCCAGTACTTC
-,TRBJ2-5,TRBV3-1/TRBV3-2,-,CASSQQGETQYF,TGTGCCAGCAGCCAACAGGGGGAGACCCAGTACTTC